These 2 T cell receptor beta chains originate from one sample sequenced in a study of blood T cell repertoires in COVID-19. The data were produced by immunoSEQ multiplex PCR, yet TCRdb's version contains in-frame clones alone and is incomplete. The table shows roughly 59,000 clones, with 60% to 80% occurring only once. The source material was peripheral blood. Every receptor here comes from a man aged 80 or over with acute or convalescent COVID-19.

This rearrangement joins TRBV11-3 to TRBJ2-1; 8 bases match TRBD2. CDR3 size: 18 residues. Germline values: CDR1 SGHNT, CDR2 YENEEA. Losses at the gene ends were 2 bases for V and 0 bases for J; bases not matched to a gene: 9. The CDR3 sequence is CASSLKSVAGRSYNEQFF. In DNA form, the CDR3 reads TGTGCCAGCAGCTTAAAGTCGGTAGCGGGACGCTCCTACAATGAGCAGTTCTTC.

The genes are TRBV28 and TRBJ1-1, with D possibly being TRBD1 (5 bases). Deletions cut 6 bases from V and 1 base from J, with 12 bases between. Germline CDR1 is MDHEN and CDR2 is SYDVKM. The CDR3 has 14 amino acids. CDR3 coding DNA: TGTGCCAGCAGGGAAGTGGGGCAGAACACTGAAGCTTTCTTT. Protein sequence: CASREVGQNTEAFF. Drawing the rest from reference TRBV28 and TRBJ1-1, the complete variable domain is DVKVTQSSRYLVKRTGEKVFLECVQDMDHENMFWYRQDPGLGLRLIYFSYDVKMKEKGDIPEGYSVSREKKERFSLILESASTNQTSMYLCASREVGQNTEAFFGQGTRLTVV.